This T cell receptor beta chain is from a study of OX40 agonist ivuxolimab in advanced cancers. About the study: The patients received agonistic anti-OX40 (CD134) antibody ivuxolimab.

The sampling schedule covered blood at baseline, cycle 4 day 1, and cycle 7 day 1. TCRdb's table, derived via immunoSEQ multiplex PCR, lists solely in-frame clones and lacks some. This table has tens of thousands of clones, just over 85% appearing once. The germline V gene encodes CDR1 MNHEY and CDR2 SMNVEV (reference sequence). CDR3 length: 13 amino acids. V was cut by 5 bases and J by 6 bases, with 11 bases left in between. Whole-study findings and limits: CD4+ and CD8+ T cells in blood underwent clonal expansion by week 6 at 0.1 to 3.0 mg/kg.

This clone was counted once. The antigen is unknown. The sequence came from an adult with an advanced solid tumor such as melanoma, head and neck, liver or kidney cancer. Sequenced material: CD4+ or CD8+ T cells sorted from blood, taken in a trial of the OX40 agonist ivuxolimab. This chain connects TRBV27 to TRBJ1-5; perhaps TRBD1 as D (6 bases). DNA of the CDR3: TGTGCCAGCAGTCTCGGGACATTTCAGCCCCAGCATTTT. Its protein is CASSLGTFQPQHF.